The present T cell receptor (beta chain) was sequenced within a study of Ad26.COV2.S vaccination and SARS-CoV-2 variants. CDR3 length: 13 residues. Germline V gives CDR1 LNHDA, CDR2 SQIVND (reference sequence). V shed 6 bases, J shed 7 bases, and the junction held 6 bases outside the gene matches. Assay used: immunoSEQ multiplex PCR; TCRdb lists only in-frame clones, some missing. Here the sample spans about 350,000 clones, roughly nine tenths being singletons. The chain is built from TRBV19 and TRBJ1-2; TRBD1 agrees at 9 bases. This clonotype was sampled from a human donor who had recovered from COVID-19. This sample comprised peripheral blood, obtained after recovery from COVID-19. The CDR3, as DNA: TGTGCCAGTAGCTACAGGGGGCAGGGTGGCTACACCTTC. Its translation: CASSYRGQGGYTF.